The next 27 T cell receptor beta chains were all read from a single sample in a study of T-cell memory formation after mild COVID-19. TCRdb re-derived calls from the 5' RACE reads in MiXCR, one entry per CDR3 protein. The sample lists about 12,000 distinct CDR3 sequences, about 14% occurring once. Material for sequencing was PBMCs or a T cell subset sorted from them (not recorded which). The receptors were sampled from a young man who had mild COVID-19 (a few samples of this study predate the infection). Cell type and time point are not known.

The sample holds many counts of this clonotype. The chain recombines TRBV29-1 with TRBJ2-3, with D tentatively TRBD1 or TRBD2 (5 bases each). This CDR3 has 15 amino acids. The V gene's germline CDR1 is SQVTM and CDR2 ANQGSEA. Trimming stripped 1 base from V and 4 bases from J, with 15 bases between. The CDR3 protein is CSVEVPGPKPDTQYF. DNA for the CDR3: TGCAGCGTTGAAGTCCCGGGACCCAAGCCAGATACGCAGTATTTT.

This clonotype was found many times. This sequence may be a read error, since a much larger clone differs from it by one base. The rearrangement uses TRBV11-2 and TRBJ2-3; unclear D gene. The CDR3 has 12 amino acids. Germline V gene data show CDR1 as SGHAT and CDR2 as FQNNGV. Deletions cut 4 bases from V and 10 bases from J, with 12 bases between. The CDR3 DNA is TGTGCCAGCAGCTGGGATCTAAATCCGCAGTATTTT. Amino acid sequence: CASSWDLNPQYF.

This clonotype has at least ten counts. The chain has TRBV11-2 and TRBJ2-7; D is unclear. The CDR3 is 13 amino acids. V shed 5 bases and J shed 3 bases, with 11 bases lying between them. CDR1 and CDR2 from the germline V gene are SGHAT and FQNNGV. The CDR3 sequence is CASSRVGSYEQYV. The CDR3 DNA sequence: TGTGCCAGCAGCCGCGTCGGCAGCTACGAGCAGTACGTC.

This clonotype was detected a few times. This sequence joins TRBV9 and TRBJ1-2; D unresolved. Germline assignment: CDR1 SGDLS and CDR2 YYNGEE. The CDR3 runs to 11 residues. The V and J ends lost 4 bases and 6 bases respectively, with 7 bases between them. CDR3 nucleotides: TGTGCCAGCAGCACCTTTCATGGCTACACCTTC. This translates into CASSTFHGYTF.

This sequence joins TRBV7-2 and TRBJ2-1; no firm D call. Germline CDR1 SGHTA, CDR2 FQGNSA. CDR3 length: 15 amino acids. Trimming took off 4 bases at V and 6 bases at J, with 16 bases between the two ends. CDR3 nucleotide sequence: TGTGCCAGCAGCTCGCCGTTATCGACCCTCAATGAGCAGTTCTTC. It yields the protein CASSSPLSTLNEQFF.

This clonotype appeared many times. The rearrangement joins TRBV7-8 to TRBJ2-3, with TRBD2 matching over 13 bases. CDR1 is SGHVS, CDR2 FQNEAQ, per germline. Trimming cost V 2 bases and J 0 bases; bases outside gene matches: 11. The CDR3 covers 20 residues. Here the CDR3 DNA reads TGTGCCAGCAGCTTAAGGCTCCCGGGACTAGCGGGATCCAGCACAGATACGCAGTATTTT. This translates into CASSLRLPGLAGSSTDTQYF. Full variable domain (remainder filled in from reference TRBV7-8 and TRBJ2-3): GAGVSQSPRYKVAKRGQDVALRCDPISGHVSLFWYQQALGQGPEFLTYFQNEAQLDKSGLPSDRFFAERPEGSVSTLKIQRTQQEDSAVYLCASSLRLPGLAGSSTDTQYFGPGTRLTVL.

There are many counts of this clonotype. The chain's CDR3 is CASGLFAGDNYGYTF. Here the CDR3 DNA reads TGTGCTAGTGGTTTGTTTGCAGGGGATAACTATGGCTACACCTTC. V gene TRBV12-5 combines with J gene TRBJ1-2; maybe TRBD1 (6 bases). From germline, CDR1 is LGHNT and CDR2 FRNRAP. The CDR3 extends over 15 amino acids. V was trimmed by 2 bases and J by 1 base, leaving 11 bases between them.

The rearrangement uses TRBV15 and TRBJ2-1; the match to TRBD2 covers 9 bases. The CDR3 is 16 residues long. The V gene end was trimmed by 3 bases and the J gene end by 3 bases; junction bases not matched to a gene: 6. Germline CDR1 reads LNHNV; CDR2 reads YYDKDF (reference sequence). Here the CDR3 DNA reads TGTGCCACCAGCAGTGGCGGGGGGGCCCTCTACAATGAGCAGTTCTTC. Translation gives CATSSGGGALYNEQFF.

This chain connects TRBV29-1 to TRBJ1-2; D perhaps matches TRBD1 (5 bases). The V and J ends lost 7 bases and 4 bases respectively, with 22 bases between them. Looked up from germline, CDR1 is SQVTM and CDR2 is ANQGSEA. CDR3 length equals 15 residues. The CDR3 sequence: CSARFGGARGYGYTF. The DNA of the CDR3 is TGCAGCGCCCGTTTCGGAGGGGCTCGGGGCTATGGCTACACCTTC.

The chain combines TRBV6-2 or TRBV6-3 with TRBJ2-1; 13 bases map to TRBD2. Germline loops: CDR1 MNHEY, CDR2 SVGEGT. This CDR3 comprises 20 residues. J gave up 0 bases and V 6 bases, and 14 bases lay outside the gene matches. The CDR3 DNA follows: TGTGCCAGCAGCTCCACCCGACTAGCGGGGGGTCCGAGCTCCTACAATGAGCAGTTCTTC. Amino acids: CASSSTRLAGGPSSYNEQFF.

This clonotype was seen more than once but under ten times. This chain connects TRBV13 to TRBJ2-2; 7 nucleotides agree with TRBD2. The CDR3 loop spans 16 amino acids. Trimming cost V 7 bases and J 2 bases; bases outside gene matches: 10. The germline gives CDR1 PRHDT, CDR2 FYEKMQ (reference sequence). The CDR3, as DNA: TGTGCCAGCATCAACCTGGGGGGGACTAACACCGGGGAGCTGTTTTTT. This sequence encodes CASINLGGTNTGELFF.

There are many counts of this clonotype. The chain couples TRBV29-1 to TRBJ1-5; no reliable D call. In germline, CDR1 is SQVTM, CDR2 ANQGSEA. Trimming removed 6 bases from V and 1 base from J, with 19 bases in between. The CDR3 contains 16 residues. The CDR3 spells CSVPLPYFFSNQPQHF. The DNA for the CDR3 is TGCAGCGTACCCCTCCCCTATTTTTTCAGCAATCAGCCCCAGCATTTT.

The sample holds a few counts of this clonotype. The CDR3 region has the DNA TGTGCCAGCAGCTTTGGGACAGGTGGAGAGACCCAGTACTTC. Amino acid sequence: CASSFGTGGETQYF. The chain has TRBV11-2 and TRBJ2-5; 8 positions agree with TRBD1. The CDR3 runs to 14 residues. Trimming at V came to 3 bases and at J to 4 bases, leaving 4 bases not matched to a gene. Germline CDR1 reads SGHAT; CDR2 reads FQNNGV.

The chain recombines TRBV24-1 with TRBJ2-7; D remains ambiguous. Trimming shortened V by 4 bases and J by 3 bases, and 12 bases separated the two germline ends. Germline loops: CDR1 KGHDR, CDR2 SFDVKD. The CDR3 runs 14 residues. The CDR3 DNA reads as TGTGCCACCAGTGACCCGTCTCCTCTCTACGAGCAGTACGTC. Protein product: CATSDPSPLYEQYV.

The DNA of the CDR3 is TGTGCCACCCCCGGGGTACCAGATACGCAGTATTTT. This gives the protein CATPGVPDTQYF. The rearrangement uses TRBV24-1 and TRBJ2-3; maybe TRBD2 (5 bases). Per germline, CDR1 KGHDR and CDR2 SFDVKD. This CDR3 comprises 12 residues. The V end was cut by 9 bases, the J end by 4 bases, with 10 bases between.

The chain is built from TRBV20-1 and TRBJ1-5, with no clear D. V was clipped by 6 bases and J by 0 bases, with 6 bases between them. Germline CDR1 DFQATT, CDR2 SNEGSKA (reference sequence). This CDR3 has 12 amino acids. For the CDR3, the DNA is TGCAGTGCCAAACATAGCAATCAGCCCCAGCATTTT. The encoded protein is CSAKHSNQPQHF.

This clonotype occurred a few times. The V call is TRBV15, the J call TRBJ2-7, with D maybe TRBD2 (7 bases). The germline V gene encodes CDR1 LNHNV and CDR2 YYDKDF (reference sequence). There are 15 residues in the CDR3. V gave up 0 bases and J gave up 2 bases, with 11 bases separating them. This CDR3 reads CATSRDLGGPYEQYV. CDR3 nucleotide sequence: TGTGCCACCAGCAGAGATCTCGGGGGGCCCTACGAGCAGTACGTC.

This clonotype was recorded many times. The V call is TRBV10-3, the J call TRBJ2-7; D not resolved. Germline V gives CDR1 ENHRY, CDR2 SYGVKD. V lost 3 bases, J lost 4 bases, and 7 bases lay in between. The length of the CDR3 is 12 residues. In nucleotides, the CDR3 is TGTGCCATCAGTGACAACGGATACGAGCAGTACGTC. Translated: CAISDNGYEQYV.

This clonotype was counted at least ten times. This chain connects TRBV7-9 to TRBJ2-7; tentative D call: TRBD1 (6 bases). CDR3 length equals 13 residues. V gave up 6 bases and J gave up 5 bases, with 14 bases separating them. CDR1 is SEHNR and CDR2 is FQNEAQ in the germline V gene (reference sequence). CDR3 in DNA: TGTGCCAGCAGTTGGGGACATTCCCACGAGCAGTACGTC. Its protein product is CASSWGHSHEQYV.

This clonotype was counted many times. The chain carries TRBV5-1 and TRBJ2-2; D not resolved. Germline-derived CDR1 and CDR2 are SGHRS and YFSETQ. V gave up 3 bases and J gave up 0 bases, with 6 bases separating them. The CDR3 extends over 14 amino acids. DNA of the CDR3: TGCGCCAGCAGCTCGGACGCGAACACCGGGGAGCTGTTTTTT. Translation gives CASSSDANTGELFF.

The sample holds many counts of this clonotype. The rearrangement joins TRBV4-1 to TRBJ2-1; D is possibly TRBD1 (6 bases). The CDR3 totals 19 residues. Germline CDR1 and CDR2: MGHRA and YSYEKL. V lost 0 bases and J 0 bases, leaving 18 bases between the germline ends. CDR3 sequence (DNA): TGCGCCAGCAGCCAAGATCGATTGGTGGACAGCACCTCCTACAATGAGCAGTTCTTC. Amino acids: CASSQDRLVDSTSYNEQFF.

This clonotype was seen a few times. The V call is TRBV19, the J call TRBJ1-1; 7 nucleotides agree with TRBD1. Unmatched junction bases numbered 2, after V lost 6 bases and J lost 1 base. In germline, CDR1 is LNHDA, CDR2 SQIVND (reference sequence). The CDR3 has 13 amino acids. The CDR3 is CASRRDRNTEAFF. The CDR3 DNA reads TGTGCCAGTAGAAGGGACAGGAACACTGAAGCTTTCTTT. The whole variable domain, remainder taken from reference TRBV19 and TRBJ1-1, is DGGITQSPKYLFRKEGQNVTLSCEQNLNHDAMYWYRQDPGQGLRLIYYSQIVNDFQKGDIAEGYSVSREKKESFPLTVTSAQKNPTAFYLCASRRDRNTEAFFGQGTRLTVV.

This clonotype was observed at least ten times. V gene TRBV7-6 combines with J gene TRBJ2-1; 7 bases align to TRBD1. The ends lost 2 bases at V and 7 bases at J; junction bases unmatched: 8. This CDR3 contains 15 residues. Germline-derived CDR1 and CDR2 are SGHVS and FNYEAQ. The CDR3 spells CASSLLDRLGNEQFF. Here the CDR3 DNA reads TGTGCCAGCAGCTTATTGGACAGGCTAGGAAATGAGCAGTTCTTC.

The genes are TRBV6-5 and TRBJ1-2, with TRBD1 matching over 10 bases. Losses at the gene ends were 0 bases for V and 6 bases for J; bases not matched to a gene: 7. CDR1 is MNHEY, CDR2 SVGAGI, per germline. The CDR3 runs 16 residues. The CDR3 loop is CASSYSAGQGYHGYTF. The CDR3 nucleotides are TGTGCCAGCAGTTACTCCGCGGGACAGGGGTACCATGGCTACACCTTC.

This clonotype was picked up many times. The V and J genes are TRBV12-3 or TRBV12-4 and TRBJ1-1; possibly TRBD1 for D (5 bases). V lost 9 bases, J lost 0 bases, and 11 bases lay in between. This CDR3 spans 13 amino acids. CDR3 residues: CASAWDLNTEAFF. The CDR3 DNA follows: TGTGCCAGTGCATGGGACCTGAACACTGAAGCTTTCTTT.

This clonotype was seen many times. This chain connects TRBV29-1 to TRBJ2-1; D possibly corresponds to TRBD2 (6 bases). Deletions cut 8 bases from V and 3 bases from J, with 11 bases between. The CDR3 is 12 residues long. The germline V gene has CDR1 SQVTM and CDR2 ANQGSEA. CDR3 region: CSLAGLYNEQFF. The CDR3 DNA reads TGCAGCCTCGCGGGGCTCTACAATGAGCAGTTCTTC.

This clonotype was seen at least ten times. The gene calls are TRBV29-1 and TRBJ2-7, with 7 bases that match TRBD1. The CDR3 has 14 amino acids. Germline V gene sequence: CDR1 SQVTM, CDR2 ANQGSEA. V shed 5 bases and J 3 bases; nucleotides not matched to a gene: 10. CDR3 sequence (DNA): TGCAGCGTTCGAAACAGGGACAGTGGCTACGAGCAGTACTTC. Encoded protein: CSVRNRDSGYEQYF.